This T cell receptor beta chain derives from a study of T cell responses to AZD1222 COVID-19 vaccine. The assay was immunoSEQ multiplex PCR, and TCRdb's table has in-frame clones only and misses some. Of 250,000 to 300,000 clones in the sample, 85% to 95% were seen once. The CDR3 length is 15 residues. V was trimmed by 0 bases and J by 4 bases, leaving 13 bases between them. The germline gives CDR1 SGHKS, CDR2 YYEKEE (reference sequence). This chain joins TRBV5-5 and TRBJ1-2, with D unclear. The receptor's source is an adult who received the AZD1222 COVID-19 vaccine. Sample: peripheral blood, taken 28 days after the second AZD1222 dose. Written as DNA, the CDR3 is TGTGCCAGCAGCTTGGGGAGCAGCCTCTCCTATGGCTACACCTTC. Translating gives CASSLGSSLSYGYTF. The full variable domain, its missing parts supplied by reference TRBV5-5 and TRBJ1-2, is DAGVTQSPTHLIKTRGQQVTLRCSPISGHKSVSWYQQVLGQGPQFIFQYYEKEERGRGNFPDRFSARQFPNYSSELNVNALLLGDSALYLCASSLGSSLSYGYTFGSGTRLTVV.